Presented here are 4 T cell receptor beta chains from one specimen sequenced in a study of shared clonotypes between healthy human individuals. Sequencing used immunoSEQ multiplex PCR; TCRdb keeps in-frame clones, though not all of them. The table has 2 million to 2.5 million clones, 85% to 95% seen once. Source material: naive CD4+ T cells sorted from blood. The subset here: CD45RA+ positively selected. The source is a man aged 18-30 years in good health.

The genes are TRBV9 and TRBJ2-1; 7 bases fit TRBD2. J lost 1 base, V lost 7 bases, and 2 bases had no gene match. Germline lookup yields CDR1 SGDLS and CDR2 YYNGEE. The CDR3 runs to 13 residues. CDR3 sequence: CASGTTSYNEQFF. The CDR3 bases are TGTGCCAGCGGGACTACTTCCTACAATGAGCAGTTCTTC.

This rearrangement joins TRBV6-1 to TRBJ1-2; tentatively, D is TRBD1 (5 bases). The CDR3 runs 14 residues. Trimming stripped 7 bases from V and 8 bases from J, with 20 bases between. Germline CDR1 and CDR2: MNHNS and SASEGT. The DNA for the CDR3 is TGTGCCAGCACCCAAGCCACAAGGGGCGGGGGCTACACCTTC. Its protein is CASTQATRGGGYTF.

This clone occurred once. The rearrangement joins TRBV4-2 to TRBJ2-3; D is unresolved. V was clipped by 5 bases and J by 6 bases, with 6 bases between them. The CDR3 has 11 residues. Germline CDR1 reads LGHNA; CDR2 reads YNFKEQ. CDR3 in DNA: TGTGCCAGCAGCTTGGGTGATACGCAGTATTTT. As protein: CASSLGDTQYF.

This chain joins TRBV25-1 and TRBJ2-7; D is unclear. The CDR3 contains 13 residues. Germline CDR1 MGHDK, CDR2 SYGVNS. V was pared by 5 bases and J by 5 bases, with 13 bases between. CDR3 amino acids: CASSIHGMDEQYF. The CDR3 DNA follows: TGTGCCAGCAGTATACATGGGATGGACGAGCAGTACTTC.